Here is one T cell receptor (beta chain) with its context. Its specificity is unknown. The data stem from a study of early stage breast cancer tumors. Looking at the study overall: Most of the 16 invasive tumors were ER+, PR+ and HER2-. Study-wide points: Compared with adjacent normal breast tissue, tumors showed about 2.3-fold greater T cell density and higher clonality.

Each sample had two DNA replicates, 0.5 ug blood or about 1.5 ug tissue. The protocol was immunoSEQ multiplex PCR, while the TCRdb copy is restricted to in-frame clones and leaves out a portion. The data show 45,000 to 65,000 clones, around 80% seen once. CDR3 length equals 17 residues. Germline CDR1 reads SGHNT; CDR2 reads YENEEA. V lost 4 bases, J lost 6 bases, and 21 bases lay in between. Sequenced: blood. The chain joins TRBV11-3 to TRBJ2-2; possible D gene TRBD2, 7 bases. The TCR comes from a person in their 40s with breast cancer. The CDR3 here is CASSSRKHGGGSGELFF. CDR3 bases: TGTGCCAGCAGCTCTCGGAAACATGGGGGGGGCTCCGGGGAGCTGTTTTTT.